This T cell receptor (beta chain) stems from a study of vaccination and CD4 T cells after COVID-19. Sample time point: late sampling 161 to 241 days after vaccination in three convalescent patients. The germline CDR1 and CDR2 sequences are SEHNR and FQNEAQ (reference sequence). CDR3 length equals 15 residues. V lost 1 base, J lost 2 bases, and 5 bases stayed unmatched. TCRdb reanalysed the PCR reads using MiXCR and keeps one entry per CDR3 protein. In the table there are over 25,000 distinct CDR3 sequences, about 50% of which are singletons. The source of this sequence is a human donor who had recovered from COVID-19. Sequencing was performed on CD4+ T cells from blood, taken about 7 months after SARS-CoV-2 vaccination. The chain joins TRBV7-9 to TRBJ2-7, with TRBD1 matching over 7 bases. The CDR3 loop is CASSLVGDSTYEQYF. The CDR3 DNA reads as TGTGCCAGCAGCTTAGTTGGGGACAGTACCTACGAGCAGTACTTC.